This T cell receptor (beta chain) was sequenced during a study of regulatory T cells in long-lasting Graves disease (dated by TCRdb to the early 2020s). The study in broad terms: Antithyroid drugs had been taken for less than 3 months by newly diagnosed Graves' disease patients. Patients with persistent Graves' disease were compared with patients with newly diagnosed Graves' disease using TCR sequencing and RNA sequencing of peripheral blood. The study was registered as a clinical trial and conducted in China. A total of about 33 samples were covered by TCR sequencing, comprising approximately 13 persistent and roughly 20 newly diagnosed Graves' disease patients. Broad study findings and their caveats: As a limitation, the authors acknowledged that the small sample size may reduce accuracy. Sequencing and analysis were limited to the TCR beta chain. A larger number of public clonotypes was shared among persistent patients (about 2,700) than among newly diagnosed patients (around 870). Peripheral blood alone was examined, since thyroid tissue, which constituted the primary lesion, could not be accessed. Compared with newly diagnosed patients, patients with persistent Graves' disease had lower TCR Shannon entropy and fewer highly expanded clones, which suggests clonal expansion. Persistent disease showed preferential use of TRBV28, TRBJ1-2 and TRBJ2-5, whereas newly diagnosed disease favored TRBV20-1 and TRBJ2-1.

This clonotype was seen only a few times. Its specific antigen is unknown. There are no base qualities to consult, and no much larger clone falls within one base. The time point label for this specimen denotes: newly diagnosed GD, antithyroid drugs for less than 3 months. For both TCR sequencing and RNA sequencing, RNA was extracted from PBMCs in TRIzol. The diagnosis of Graves' disease was made according to American Thyroid Association guidelines. The patients came from an endocrinology department in Xi'an, China. Each patient gave approximately 8.8 milliliters of peripheral blood, collected in an EDTA anticoagulant tube. Ficoll Paque Plus density gradient separation was used to isolate PBMCs, and no additional T cell sorting was done. An Agilent 2100 Bioanalyzer and agarose gel were used to check RNA quality, and a NanoDrop 2000 was used to measure RNA concentration. Libraries were made using multiplex PCR. TCRdb shows the sequencer as Illumina HiSeq 4000. CDR3 regions were amplified by Arm-PCR with iRepertoire HTBI primers to construct TCR beta libraries. Before sequencing, the PCR products underwent gel purification. The study's processing was this. Across samples, 62 TRBV and 15 or so TRBJ segments were identified and used for gene usage analysis of CDR3 amino acid clonotypes. COPE and FqMerger were used to merge the filtered high-quality paired reads into contigs. BLAST was used to align contigs to the IMGT TRBV, TRBD and TRBJ reference genes, and CDR3 was defined following IMGT. Clonotypes above 0.1% frequency were classified as highly expanded clones. Shannon entropy was used to measure repertoire diversity, and the Gini coefficient was used to measure V-J evenness. Public clonotypes were defined as clonotypes shared by more than one individual. In-frame beta chains were kept once TCRdb had trimmed the public reads at Q25 with fastp and called clones with MiXCR. Every CDR3 protein is listed once, alongside the most common genes and DNA of its rows. For this entry, the V and J calls and clone size follow TCRdb and not the study's own pipeline. The sample profile shows 440,000 or so distinct CDR3 sequences; about 16% of them were found once. The ten largest clones add up to about 10% of the sample.

V lost 4 bases and J lost 0 bases; the stretch between them is 12 bases long. Inclusive of the bounding cysteine and phenylalanine, the CDR3 is 15 residues long. The read is trimmed to its CDR3 DNA, 45 bases read in frame from base 1. According to the germline V gene, CDR1 reads KGHSH and CDR2 reads LQKENI. This same sample was also part of a study on T cells in Graves' hyperthyroidism and ophthalmopathy. The other study reports the following: Stable Graves' hyperthyroidism was defined as no progression to ophthalmopathy during 18 months of follow-up. Hyperthyroidism patients were newly diagnosed, with disease duration under 2 months, and aged 18 to 65 years. The study excluded patients with uncontrolled infections, other autoimmune diseases, pregnancy or lactation. Diagnoses relied on clinical symptoms, serum thyroxine and TRAb, thyroid ultrasound and orbital computed tomography. A first-round RT-PCR of the TCR CDR3 used the HTBI primer set with the Qiagen OneStep RT-PCR kit. Most expanded thyroid clonotypes (frequency above 0.001) were also found in blood, which suggests that blood repertoires may mirror thyroid immune responses. A model built on a 13 V-J signature distinguished ophthalmopathy from stable hyperthyroidism, reaching 85% to 90% sensitivity and 81% to 83% specificity in cross-validation and 80%/75% in testing. In validation, the model predicted progression to ophthalmopathy a median of about 5.9 months before onset, with roughly 70% sensitivity and around 76% specificity. To identify TCR V-J signatures that set the groups apart, the researchers used a discovery cohort of about a hundred patients, made up of under 45 with Graves' ophthalmopathy and 57 with stable Graves' hyperthyroidism. Whether ophthalmopathy could be predicted prospectively was tested in an independent validation cohort made up of about 20 hyperthyroidism patients plus 17 patients who later progressed to ophthalmopathy. For training and testing, the roughly 97 patients in the discovery cohort were randomly divided in a 7:3 ratio. In addition, the study compared T-cell repertoires in thyroid tissue and in blood from several Graves' hyperthyroidism patients. Following sampling, methimazole starting at 30 mg daily was given to hyperthyroidism patients, and high-dose intravenous methylprednisolone was given to ophthalmopathy patients. Libraries were constructed in a second round of multiplex PCR, after which size selection and purification were performed. Libraries were sequenced paired-end with 100 bp reads on an Illumina HiSeq2000. SOAPnuke was used to process the raw data, removing reads that contained adapters or uncalled bases, had a mean Phred below 15, or lacked an exact match to the constant primer or identifier. COPE v1.2.5 was used to merge high-quality paired reads, and clonotypes were defined as unique nucleotide sequences. MiTCR v1.1 was used to align clonotypes to the IMGT TRBV, TRBD and TRBJ reference segments. Only V-J combinations with frequency above 0.0001, covering 99% to 99.2% of repertoires, were analysed. A TCS score was defined as the ratio between F50 (clonal expansion) and ExV (chaos), using BLOSUM62-based TCRdist between CDR3 peptides within each V-J. Welch's t-statistics and random forest reduced several hundred V-J features to 13, which were used in a naive Bayes classifier (R e1071). No statistical method was used to set the sample size in advance, and investigators knew the group allocation. The paper reports TCR Vbeta CDR3 sequencing of fewer than 150 peripheral blood samples: under 45 ophthalmopathy, under 80 hyperthyroidism and 17 progressor patients.

The sample was peripheral blood mononuclear cells (PBMCs), taken at new diagnosis, from a patient treated with antithyroid drugs. The sequence links TRBV18 to TRBJ2-5; a tentative D match to TRBD1 spans 6 bases. The TCR comes from a woman aged 30 to 39 with Graves disease. Donor details come from another sample of the same person, matched by shared clones. The DNA sequence is TGTGCCAGCTCACTGCAACAGGGTAACCAAGAGACCCAGTACTTC. Its coded protein is CASSLQQGNQETQYF.